The rows below give T cell receptor beta chains drawn from one sample of a study of blood T cell repertoires in COVID-19. Clones were sequenced by immunoSEQ multiplex PCR, and TCRdb holds only the in-frame ones, with some missing. This table holds 140,000 to 150,000 clones, around four fifths found once. Sequenced sample: peripheral blood. All receptors come from a woman aged 40 to 50 with active or convalescent COVID-19. The conserved cysteine and the conserved F or W are not part of the CDR3 here. Fields, in order: V gene, CDR3 protein.

v_gene: TRBV28; CDR3aa: ASSFGGNYGYT
v_gene: TRBV18; CDR3aa: ASSPVGRTDTQY
v_gene: TRBV5-4; CDR3aa: ASSEYREGVNTGELF
v_gene: TRBV28; CDR3aa: ASSTRGHSPLH
v_gene: TRBV7-9; CDR3aa: ASSLAGTGLRSGNTIY
v_gene: TRBV2; CDR3aa: ANGAGYEQY
v_gene: TRBV5-5; CDR3aa: ASSLGPSGTGAYEQY
v_gene: TRBV7-2; CDR3aa: ASSLTSPHEQF
v_gene: TRBV19; CDR3aa: ASTLGQGPHNEQF
v_gene: TRBV11-2; CDR3aa: ASGNRLSYNSPLH
v_gene: TRBV5-4; CDR3aa: ASSLGGGNEQY
v_gene: TRBV5-1; CDR3aa: ASSPTTGVNYGYT
v_gene: TRBV27; CDR3aa: ASRWGDRPASTDTQY
v_gene: TRBV6-5; CDR3aa: ASSPNTGGRQPQH
v_gene: TRBV11-3; CDR3aa: ASSQTGSQPQH
v_gene: TRBV9; CDR3aa: ASSRDRGGTDTQY
v_gene: TRBV10-2; CDR3aa: ASRSRMQGVTLDGYT
v_gene: TRBV11-2; CDR3aa: ASSLDGGAGQPQH
v_gene: TRBV9; CDR3aa: ASSARGEVNQPQH
v_gene: TRBV12-3/TRBV12-4; CDR3aa: ASSGQGWTEAF
v_gene: TRBV27; CDR3aa: ASTTSGRSYGYT
v_gene: TRBV4-1; CDR3aa: ASRQQGGYGYT
v_gene: TRBV28; CDR3aa: ASSPTGTGDNEQY
v_gene: TRBV28; CDR3aa: ASSLVGGATGELF